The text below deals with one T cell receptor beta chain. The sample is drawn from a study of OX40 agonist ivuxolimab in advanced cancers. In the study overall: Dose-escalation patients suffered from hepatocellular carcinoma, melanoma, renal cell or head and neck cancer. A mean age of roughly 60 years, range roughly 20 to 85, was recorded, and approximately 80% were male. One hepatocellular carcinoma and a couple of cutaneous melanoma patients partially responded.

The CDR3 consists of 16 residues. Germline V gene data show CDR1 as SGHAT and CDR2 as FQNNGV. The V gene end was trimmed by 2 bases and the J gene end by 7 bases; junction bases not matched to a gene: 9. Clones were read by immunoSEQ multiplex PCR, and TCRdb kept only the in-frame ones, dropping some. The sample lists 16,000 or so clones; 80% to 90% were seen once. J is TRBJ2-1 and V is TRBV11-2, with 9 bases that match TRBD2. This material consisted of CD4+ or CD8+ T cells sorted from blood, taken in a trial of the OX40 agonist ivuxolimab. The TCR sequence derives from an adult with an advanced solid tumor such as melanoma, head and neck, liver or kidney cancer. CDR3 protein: CASSLFLGLAGNEQFF. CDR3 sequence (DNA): TGTGCCAGCAGCTTATTCTTGGGACTAGCTGGTAATGAGCAGTTCTTC.